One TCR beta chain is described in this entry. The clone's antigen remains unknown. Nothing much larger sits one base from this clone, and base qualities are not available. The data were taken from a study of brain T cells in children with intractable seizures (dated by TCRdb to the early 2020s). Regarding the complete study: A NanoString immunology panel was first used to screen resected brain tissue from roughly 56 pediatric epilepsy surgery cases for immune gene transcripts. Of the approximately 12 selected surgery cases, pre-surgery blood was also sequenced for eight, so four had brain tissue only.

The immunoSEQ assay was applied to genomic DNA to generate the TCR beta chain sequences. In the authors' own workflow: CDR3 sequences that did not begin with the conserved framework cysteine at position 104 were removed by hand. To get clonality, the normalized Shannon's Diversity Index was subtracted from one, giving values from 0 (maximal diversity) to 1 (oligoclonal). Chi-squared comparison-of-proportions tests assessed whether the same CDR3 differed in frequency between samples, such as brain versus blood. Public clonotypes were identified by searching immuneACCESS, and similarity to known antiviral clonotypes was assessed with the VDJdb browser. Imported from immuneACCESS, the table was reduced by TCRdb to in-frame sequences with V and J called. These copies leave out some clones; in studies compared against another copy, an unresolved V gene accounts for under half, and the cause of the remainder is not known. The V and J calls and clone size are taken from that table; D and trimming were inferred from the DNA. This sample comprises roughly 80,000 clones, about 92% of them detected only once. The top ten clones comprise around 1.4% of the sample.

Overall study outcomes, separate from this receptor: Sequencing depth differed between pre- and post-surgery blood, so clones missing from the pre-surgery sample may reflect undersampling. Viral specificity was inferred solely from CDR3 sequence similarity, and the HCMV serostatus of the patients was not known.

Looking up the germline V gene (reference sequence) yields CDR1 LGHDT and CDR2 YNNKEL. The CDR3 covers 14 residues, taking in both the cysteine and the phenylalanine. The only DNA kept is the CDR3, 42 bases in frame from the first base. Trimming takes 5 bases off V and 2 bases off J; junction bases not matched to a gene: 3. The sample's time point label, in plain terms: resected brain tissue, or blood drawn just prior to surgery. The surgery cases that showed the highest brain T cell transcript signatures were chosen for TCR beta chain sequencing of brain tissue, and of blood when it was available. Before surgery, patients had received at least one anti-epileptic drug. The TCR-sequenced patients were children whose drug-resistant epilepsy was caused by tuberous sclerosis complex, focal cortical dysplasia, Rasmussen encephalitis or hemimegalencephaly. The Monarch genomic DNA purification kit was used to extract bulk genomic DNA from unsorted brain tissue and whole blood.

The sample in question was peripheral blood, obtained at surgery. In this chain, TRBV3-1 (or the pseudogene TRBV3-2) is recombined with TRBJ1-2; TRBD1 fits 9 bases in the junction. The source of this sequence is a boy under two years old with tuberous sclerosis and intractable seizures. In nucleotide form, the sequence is TGTGCCAGCAGCTACGGACAGGGGAACTATGGCTACACCTTC. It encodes CASSYGQGNYGYTF.